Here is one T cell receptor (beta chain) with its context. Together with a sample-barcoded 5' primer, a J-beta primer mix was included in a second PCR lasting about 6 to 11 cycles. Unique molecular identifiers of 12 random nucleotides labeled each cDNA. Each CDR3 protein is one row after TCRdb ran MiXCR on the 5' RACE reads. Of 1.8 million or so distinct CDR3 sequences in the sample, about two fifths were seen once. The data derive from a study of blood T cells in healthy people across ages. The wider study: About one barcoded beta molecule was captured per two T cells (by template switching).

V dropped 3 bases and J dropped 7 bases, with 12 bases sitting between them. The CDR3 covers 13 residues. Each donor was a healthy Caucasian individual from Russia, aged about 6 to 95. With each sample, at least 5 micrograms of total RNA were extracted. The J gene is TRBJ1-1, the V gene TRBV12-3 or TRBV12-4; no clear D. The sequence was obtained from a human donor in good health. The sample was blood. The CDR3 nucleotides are TGTGCCAGCAGTTTGGAGGCAGGAGTTGAAGCTTTCTTT. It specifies CASSLEAGVEAFF.